Below, 19 T cell receptor beta chains from the same sample are listed, as sequenced in a study of T-cell memory formation after mild COVID-19. TCRdb re-analysed the 5' RACE reads in MiXCR, keeping a single row per CDR3 protein. The repertoire includes about 320,000 distinct CDR3 sequences, roughly an eighth of them detected once, and around 20% sits in the top ten. Material: PBMCs or a T cell subset sorted from them (not recorded which). The receptor set was obtained from a man aged 18 to 30 who had mild COVID-19 (a few samples of this study predate the infection). Cell type and time point are not known.

This clonotype was seen a handful of times. The rearrangement uses TRBV10-2 and TRBJ2-7; no clear D. The V gene's germline CDR1 is WSHSY and CDR2 SAAADI. The CDR3 has 14 amino acids. Trimming took off 3 bases at V and 6 bases at J, with 15 bases between the two ends. The CDR3 bases are TGCGCCAGCAGTGACGGCTCGTCCCCTCTCGAGCAGTACTTC. Translation gives CASSDGSSPLEQYF.

The genes are TRBV4-1 and TRBJ2-7; a possible D gene is TRBD2 (6 bases). The length of the CDR3 is 15 residues. CDR1 is MGHRA and CDR2 is YSYEKL in the germline V gene. Between the trimmed V and J ends, which lost 1 base and 6 bases, there was a span of 16 bases. In nucleotides, the CDR3 is TGCGCCAGCAGCCAAGCGGAGGGGTGGTTTCGCGAGCAGTACTTC. Its translation: CASSQAEGWFREQYF.

This clonotype came up a few times. The chain carries TRBV7-9 and TRBJ1-1; D uncertain. V was trimmed by 7 bases and J by 6 bases, leaving 18 bases between them. There are 14 residues in the CDR3. In germline, CDR1 is SEHNR, CDR2 FQNEAQ (reference sequence). The CDR3 loop is CASKGGEMKAEAFF. In DNA form, the CDR3 reads TGTGCCAGCAAGGGAGGAGAAATGAAGGCTGAAGCTTTCTTT.

This clonotype was recorded a few times. This rearrangement joins TRBV6-1 to TRBJ2-7, with 7 bases identical to TRBD2. Trimming cost V 7 bases and J 0 bases; bases outside gene matches: 6. The CDR3 sequence is 14 residues long. In germline, CDR1 is MNHNS, CDR2 SASEGT. The chain's CDR3 is CASTRGSSSYEQYV. The CDR3 coding sequence is TGTGCCAGCACGCGGGGGTCTAGCTCCTACGAGCAGTACGTC.

The chain carries TRBV4-3 and TRBJ1-4; D ambiguous. Per the germline V gene, CDR1 is LGHNA and CDR2 is YSLEER. CDR3 length equals 15 residues. V was pared by 4 bases and J by 5 bases, with 14 bases between. Here the CDR3 reads CASSPRRAGNEKLFF. In DNA form, the CDR3 reads TGCGCCAGCAGCCCCAGGCGCGCCGGGAATGAAAAACTGTTTTTT.

The V gene is TRBV7-9, the J gene TRBJ1-1; no reliable D call. The ends were cut back, 1 base at V and 3 bases at J, with 9 bases in the middle. The germline CDR1 and CDR2 sequences are SEHNR and FQNEAQ (reference sequence). This CDR3 is 14 amino acids long. CDR3 bases: TGTGCCAGCAGCTTAGTGATTGGGGACACTGAAGCTTTCTTT. Its translation is CASSLVIGDTEAFF.

In its sample, this clonotype was seen a few times. This chain joins TRBV13 and TRBJ2-7; D is unresolved. V was clipped by 1 base and J by 0 bases, with 13 bases between them. Germline lookup yields CDR1 PRHDT and CDR2 FYEKMQ (reference sequence). The CDR3 sequence is 16 residues long. The CDR3 nucleotides read TGTGCCAGCAGCTTAGCAGGCGCTGAATACTCCTACGAGCAGTACGTC. It specifies CASSLAGAEYSYEQYV.

The rearrangement joins TRBV4-3 to TRBJ2-5; 9 bases are shared with TRBD2. The CDR3 runs 15 residues. Germline trimming cut 3 bases from V and 5 bases from J; bases unmatched to any gene: 7. Germline V lookup: CDR1 LGHNA, CDR2 YSLEER. CDR3 coding DNA: TGCGCCAGCAGCCATCAAGGACTAGCGACGGAGACCCAGTACTTC. Amino acid sequence: CASSHQGLATETQYF.

This clonotype was counted a few times. V and J are TRBV5-6 and TRBJ2-7; 9 bases fit TRBD1. Trimming at V came to 5 bases and at J to 2 bases, leaving 5 bases not matched to a gene. Germline V gene lookup returns CDR1 SGHDT and CDR2 YYEEEE. The CDR3 sequence is 14 residues long. Here the CDR3 reads CASRPDRGTYEQYF. DNA for the CDR3: TGTGCCAGCAGGCCAGACAGGGGGACCTACGAGCAGTACTTC.

This clonotype appeared a few times. This chain uses TRBV5-6 with TRBJ1-3; 7 bases fit TRBD1. Germline trimming cut 4 bases from V and 3 bases from J; bases unmatched to any gene: 16. CDR1 and CDR2 from the germline V gene are SGHDT and YYEEEE. The length of the CDR3 is 18 residues. CDR3: CASSRDSRPWDLGNTIYF. The DNA for the CDR3 is TGTGCCAGCAGCCGGGACAGTCGGCCCTGGGATCTTGGAAACACCATATATTTT.

This clonotype was picked up a small number of times. CDR3 protein: CASSDGQGTYNEQFF. The DNA for the CDR3 is TGTGCCAGCAGCGATGGACAGGGGACCTACAATGAGCAGTTCTTC. The chain recombines TRBV7-3 with TRBJ2-1; the match to TRBD1 covers 9 bases. V shed 5 bases and J 2 bases; nucleotides not matched to a gene: 4. Germline V gene lookup returns CDR1 SGHTA and CDR2 FQGTGA. The CDR3 is 15 amino acids. Filled out from reference TRBV7-3 and TRBJ2-1, the complete variable domain reads GAGVSQTPSNKVTEKGKYVELRCDPISGHTALYWYRQSLGQGPEFLIYFQGTGAADDSGLPNDRFFAVRPEGSVSTLKIQRTERGDSAVYLCASSDGQGTYNEQFFGPGTRLTVL.

A word on this clonotype: Mismatch with germline at one junction end may stem from a read error. The rearrangement joins TRBV6-1 to TRBJ1-6; D is unresolved. CDR1 is MNHNS, CDR2 SASEGT, per germline. The CDR3 length is 15 residues. The CDR3: CASSEAASPVGPLHF. Written as DNA, the CDR3 is TGTGCCAGCAGCGAAGCGGCCTCTCCGGTAGGACCCCTCCACTTT.

This clonotype occurred many times. This chain connects TRBV7-3 to TRBJ2-1; 9 nucleotides match TRBD1. V lost 6 bases to trimming and J lost 5 bases; unmatched junction nucleotides: 5. The germline V gene encodes CDR1 SGHTA and CDR2 FQGTGA. This CDR3 has 14 residues. The CDR3 DNA reads TGTGCCAGCAGAACCGGGACAGGGAACAATGAGCAGTTCTTC. Translation gives CASRTGTGNNEQFF.

This clonotype has just a few counts. The V gene is TRBV29-1, the J gene TRBJ2-5, with TRBD1 identical over 12 bases. Germline CDR1 reads SQVTM; CDR2 reads ANQGSEA. The CDR3 has 15 amino acids. After removal of 7 bases from V and 5 bases from J, the junction contained 11 bases not matched to a gene. The CDR3: CSGTAGTGGRETQYF. Here the CDR3 DNA reads TGCAGCGGAACGGCCGGGACAGGGGGCAGGGAGACCCAGTACTTC.

This rearrangement joins TRBV19 to TRBJ1-4; a weak D match, TRBD1 (5 bases). Germline CDR1 LNHDA, CDR2 SQIVND (reference sequence). CDR3 length: 15 amino acids. V gave up 4 bases and J gave up 5 bases, with 14 bases separating them. The CDR3 here is CASSTSGTMNEKLFF. CDR3 nucleotides: TGTGCCAGTAGTACATCCGGGACCATGAATGAAAAACTGTTTTTT.

This clonotype was detected only a few times. This sequence joins TRBV13 and TRBJ1-1; D remains ambiguous. V lost 4 bases and J lost 8, with 14 bases in between. The CDR3 has 13 amino acids. CDR1 is PRHDT, CDR2 FYEKMQ, per germline (reference sequence). The DNA of the CDR3 is TGTGCCAGCAGCTCAGGCCGGGGTTCGGAAGCTTTCTTT. Translating it yields CASSSGRGSEAFF.

The sample holds one count of this clonotype. The chain joins TRBV20-1 to TRBJ2-7; the D gene is possibly TRBD2 (6 bases). Germline V gene sequence: CDR1 DFQATT, CDR2 SNEGSKA (reference sequence). The CDR3 extends over 13 amino acids. Trimming stripped 2 bases from V and 2 bases from J, with 10 bases between. In DNA, the CDR3 is TGCAGTGCTAGACAGGGACTGACCTACGAGCAGTACTTC. Residues: CSARQGLTYEQYF.

This clonotype appeared many times. The chain is built from TRBV10-1 and TRBJ2-7; D perhaps matches TRBD1 (5 bases). V dropped 3 bases and J dropped 4 bases, with 13 bases sitting between them. Germline CDR1 reads WNHNN; CDR2 reads SYGVQD (reference sequence). The length of the CDR3 is 14 residues. CDR3 in amino acids: CASSEAGHSYEQYF. The CDR3 nucleotides are TGCGCCAGCAGTGAAGCTGGACACTCTTACGAGCAGTACTTC.

Details on this clonotype: Since a much larger clone is just one base distant, this may be a read error. The rearrangement joins TRBV7-6 to TRBJ1-3; D not resolved. The CDR3 extends over 16 amino acids. The germline V gene has CDR1 SGHVS and CDR2 FNYEAQ. Trimming removed 4 bases at V and 0 bases at J, with 13 bases between. The CDR3 loop reads CASSSLQWSSGNTIYF. The CDR3 DNA sequence: TGTGCCAGCAGCTCGCTACAGTGGAGCTCTGGAAACACCATATATTTT.